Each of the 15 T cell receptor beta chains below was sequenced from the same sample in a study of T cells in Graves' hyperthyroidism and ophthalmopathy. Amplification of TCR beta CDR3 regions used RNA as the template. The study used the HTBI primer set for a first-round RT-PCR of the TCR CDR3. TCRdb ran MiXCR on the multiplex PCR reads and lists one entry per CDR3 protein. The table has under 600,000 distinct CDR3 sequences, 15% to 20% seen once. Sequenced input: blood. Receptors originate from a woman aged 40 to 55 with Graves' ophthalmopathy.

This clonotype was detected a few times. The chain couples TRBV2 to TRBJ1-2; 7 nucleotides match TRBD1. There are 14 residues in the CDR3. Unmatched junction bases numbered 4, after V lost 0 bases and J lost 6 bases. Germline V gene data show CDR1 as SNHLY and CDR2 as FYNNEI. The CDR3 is CASSEAKGADGYTF. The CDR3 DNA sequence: TGTGCCAGCAGTGAAGCGAAGGGGGCCGATGGCTACACCTTC.

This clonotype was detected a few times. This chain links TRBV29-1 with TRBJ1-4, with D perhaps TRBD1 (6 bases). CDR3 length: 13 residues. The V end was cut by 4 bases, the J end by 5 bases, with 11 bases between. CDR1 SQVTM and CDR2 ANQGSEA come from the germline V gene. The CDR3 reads CSVAGAGNEKLFF. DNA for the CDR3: TGCAGCGTTGCGGGGGCAGGAAATGAAAAACTGTTTTTT.

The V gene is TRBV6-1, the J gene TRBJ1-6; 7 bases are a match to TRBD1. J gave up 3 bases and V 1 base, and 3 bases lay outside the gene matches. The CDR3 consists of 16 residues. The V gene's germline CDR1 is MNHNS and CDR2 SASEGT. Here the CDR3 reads CASSEGQGNYNSPLHF. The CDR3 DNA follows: TGTGCCAGCAGTGAAGGACAGGGCAACTATAATTCACCCCTCCACTTT.

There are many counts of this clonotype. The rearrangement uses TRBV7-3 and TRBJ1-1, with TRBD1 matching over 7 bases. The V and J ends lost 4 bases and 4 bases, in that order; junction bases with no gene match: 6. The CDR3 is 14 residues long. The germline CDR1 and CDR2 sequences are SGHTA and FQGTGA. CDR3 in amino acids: CASSSGGMTTEAFF. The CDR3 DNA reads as TGTGCCAGCAGCTCAGGGGGTATGACCACTGAAGCTTTCTTT.

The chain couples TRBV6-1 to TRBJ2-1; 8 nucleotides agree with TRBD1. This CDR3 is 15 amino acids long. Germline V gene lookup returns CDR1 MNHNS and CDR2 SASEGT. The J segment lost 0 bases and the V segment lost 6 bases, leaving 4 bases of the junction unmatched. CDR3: CASSWTGPSYNEQFF. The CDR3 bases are TGTGCCAGCAGCTGGACAGGGCCCTCCTACAATGAGCAGTTCTTC.

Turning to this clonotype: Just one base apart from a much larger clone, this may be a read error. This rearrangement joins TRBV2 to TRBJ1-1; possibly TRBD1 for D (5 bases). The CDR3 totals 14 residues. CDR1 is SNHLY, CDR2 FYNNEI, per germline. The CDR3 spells CASSSQGPNTEALF. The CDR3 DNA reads TGTGCCAGCAGTTCCCAGGGACCTAACACTGAAGCTCTCTTT.

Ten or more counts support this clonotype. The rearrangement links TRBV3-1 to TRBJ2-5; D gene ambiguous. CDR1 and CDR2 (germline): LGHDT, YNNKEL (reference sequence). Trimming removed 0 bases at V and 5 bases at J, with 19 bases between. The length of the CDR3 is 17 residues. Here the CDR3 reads CASSQDRNTARSETQYF. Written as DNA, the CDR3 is TGTGCCAGCAGCCAAGATCGTAATACGGCCCGATCGGAGACCCAGTACTTC.

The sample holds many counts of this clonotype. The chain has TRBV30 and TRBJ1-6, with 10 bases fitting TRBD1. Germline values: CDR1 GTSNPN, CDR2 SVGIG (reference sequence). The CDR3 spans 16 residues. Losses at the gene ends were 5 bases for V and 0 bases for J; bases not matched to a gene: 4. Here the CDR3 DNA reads TGTGCCTGGGGACAGGGGGGAAGCTCCTATAATTCACCCCTCCACTTT. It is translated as CAWGQGGSSYNSPLHF.

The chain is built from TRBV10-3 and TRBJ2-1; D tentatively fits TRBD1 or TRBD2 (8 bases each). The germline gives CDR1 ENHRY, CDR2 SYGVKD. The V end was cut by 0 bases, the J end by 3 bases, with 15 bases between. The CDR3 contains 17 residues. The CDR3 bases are TGTGCCATCAGTGAGTCGAGCGGGGGACAGGTCTACAATGAGCAGTTCTTC. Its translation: CAISESSGGQVYNEQFF.

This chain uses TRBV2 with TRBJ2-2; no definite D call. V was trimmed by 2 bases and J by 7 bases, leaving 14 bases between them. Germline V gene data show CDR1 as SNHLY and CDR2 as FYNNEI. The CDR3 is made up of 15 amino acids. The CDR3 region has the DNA TGTGCCAGCAGTGAAAGTTGGTCCAACGGCGGGGAGCTGTTTTTT. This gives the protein CASSESWSNGGELFF.

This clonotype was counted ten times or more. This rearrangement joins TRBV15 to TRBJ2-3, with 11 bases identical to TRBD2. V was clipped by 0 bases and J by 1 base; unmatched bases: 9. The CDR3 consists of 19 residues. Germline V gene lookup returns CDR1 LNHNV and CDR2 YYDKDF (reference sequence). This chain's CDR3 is CATSRDLLAGGEGTDTQYF. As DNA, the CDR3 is TGTGCCACCAGCAGAGACCTGTTAGCGGGAGGGGAGGGCACAGATACGCAGTATTTT.

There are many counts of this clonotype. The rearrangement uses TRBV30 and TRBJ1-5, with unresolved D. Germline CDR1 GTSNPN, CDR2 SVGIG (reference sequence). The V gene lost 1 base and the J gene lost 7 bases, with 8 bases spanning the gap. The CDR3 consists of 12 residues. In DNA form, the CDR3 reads TGTGCCTGGAGTGGGGGAGGACAGCCCCAGCATTTT. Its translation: CAWSGGGQPQHF.

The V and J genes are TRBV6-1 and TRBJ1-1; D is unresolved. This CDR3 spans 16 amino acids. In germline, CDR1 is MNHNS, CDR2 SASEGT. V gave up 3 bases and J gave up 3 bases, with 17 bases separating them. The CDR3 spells CASSDFGKGQDTEAFF. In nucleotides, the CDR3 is TGTGCCAGCAGTGATTTTGGGAAGGGCCAGGACACTGAAGCTTTCTTT.

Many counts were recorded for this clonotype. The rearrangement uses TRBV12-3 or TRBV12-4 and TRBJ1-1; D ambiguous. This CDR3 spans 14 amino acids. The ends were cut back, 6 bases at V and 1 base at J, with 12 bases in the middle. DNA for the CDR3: TGTGCCAGCAGCCCTTTATCTAGGAACACTGAAGCTTTCTTT. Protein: CASSPLSRNTEAFF.

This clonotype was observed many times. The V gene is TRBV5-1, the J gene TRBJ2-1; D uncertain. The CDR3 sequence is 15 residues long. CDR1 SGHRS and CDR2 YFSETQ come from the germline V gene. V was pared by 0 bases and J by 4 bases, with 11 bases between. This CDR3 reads CASSLGISGYNEQFF. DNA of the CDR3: TGCGCCAGCAGCTTGGGCATATCAGGATACAATGAGCAGTTCTTC. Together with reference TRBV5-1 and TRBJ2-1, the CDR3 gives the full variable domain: KAGVTQTPRYLIKTRGQQVTLSCSPISGHRSVSWYQQTPGQGLQFLFEYFSETQRNKGNFPGRFSGRQFSNSRSEMNVSTLELGDSALYLCASSLGISGYNEQFFGPGTRLTVL.